Presented here are 20 T cell receptor beta chains from one specimen sequenced in a study of shared clonotypes between healthy human individuals (TCRdb year 2020). The library was generated by the immunoSEQ multiplex PCR assay. The immuneACCESS repertoire file appears here via TCRdb, limited to in-frame rearrangements. These files lack a portion of the clones; in checked studies, under half of the deficit traces to unresolved V genes, and the cause of the others is not known. The sample yields 700,000 to 950,000 clones; approximately 97% were counted once. Jointly, the top ten make up 0.2% to 0.25% of the sample. CD8 naive samples were obtained by positive selection for CCR7 among CD45RO-negative cells, yielding a CD45RA+CCR7+ population from which TemRA cells were excluded. What was sequenced was naive CD8+ T cells sorted from blood. Interpreted using the paper, the cell subset or site label stands for: CD45RA+CCR7+. Every receptor here comes from a man younger than 40 in good health.

The gene calls are TRBV9 and TRBJ2-7; TRBD1 or TRBD2 may be the D gene (5 bases each). The length of the CDR3 is 14 residues. V lost 4 bases, J lost 4 bases, and 15 bases lay in between. Per germline, CDR1 SGDLS and CDR2 YYNGEE. The CDR3 sequence: CASSPPGAPYEQYF. CDR3 sequence (DNA): TGTGCCAGCAGCCCCCCCGGGGCACCTTACGAGCAGTACTTC.

V usage is TRBV30 and J usage is TRBJ1-2; maybe TRBD1 (5 bases). V was shortened by 4 bases and J by 14 bases, with 11 bases between the two germline ends. This CDR3 is 9 amino acids long. Looked up from germline, CDR1 is GTSNPN and CDR2 is SVGIG (reference sequence). Here the CDR3 DNA reads TGTGCCTGGAACAGGCCCCCGACCTTC. The encoded protein is CAWNRPPTF.

This chain joins TRBV5-1 and TRBJ2-5, with D maybe TRBD1 (6 bases). With 0 bases removed from V and 5 bases from J, the gap between germline ends came to 11 bases. The length of the CDR3 is 14 residues. Germline-derived CDR1 and CDR2 are SGHRS and YFSETQ. The CDR3 spells CASSLAAGEETQYF. The CDR3 coding sequence is TGCGCCAGCAGCTTGGCAGCAGGGGAGGAGACCCAGTACTTC.

The chain combines TRBV7-9 with TRBJ2-1; D ambiguous. The V gene's germline CDR1 is SEHNR and CDR2 FQNEAQ (reference sequence). The CDR3 length is 15 residues. V gave up 4 bases and J gave up 4 bases, with 14 bases separating them. The CDR3 spells CASSSTPSGYNEQFF. The CDR3 nucleotides are TGTGCCAGCAGCTCCACCCCTTCCGGATACAATGAGCAGTTCTTC.

This sequence joins TRBV7-2 and TRBJ2-1; 7 nucleotides align to TRBD2. Germline V gives CDR1 SGHTA, CDR2 FQGNSA. The CDR3 has 15 amino acids. Trimming took 2 bases from V and 8 from J; bases not matched to a gene: 9. The CDR3 DNA is TGTGCCAGCAGCTTAAAAGCGGGACGATTCGATGAGCAGTTCTTC. It yields the protein CASSLKAGRFDEQFF.

With regard to this clone: At one end, the junction sequence differs from germline, possibly due to a read error. In the same sample, other DNA sequences code for this CDR3. The V gene is TRBV28, the J gene TRBJ1-1, with TRBD1 as a possible D gene (6 bases). The CDR3 is 12 amino acids. Germline assignment: CDR1 MDHEN and CDR2 SYDVKM. The CDR3, as DNA: TGTGCCAGCAGTCTCCGGGACACTGAGGCTTTCTTT. Its protein product is CASSLRDTEAFF.

V is TRBV7-9 and J is TRBJ1-1, with 11 bases fitting TRBD1. This CDR3 is 18 amino acids long. The trim removed 5 bases at V and 1 base at J, leaving 12 bases unmatched. Germline values: CDR1 SEHNR, CDR2 FQNEAQ (reference sequence). CDR3 amino acids: CASSTGQGAFQGNTEAFF. CDR3 DNA: TGTGCCAGCAGCACCGGACAGGGGGCGTTTCAGGGGAACACTGAAGCTTTCTTT.

The V gene is TRBV29-1, the J gene TRBJ2-1; TRBD1 aligns across 10 bases. The CDR3 covers 13 residues. Per the germline V gene, CDR1 is SQVTM and CDR2 is ANQGSEA. DNA of the CDR3: TGCAGTTGTCCCCGGACAGGGGGTTATGAGCAGTTCTTC. Translated: CSCPRTGGYEQFF.

This chain links TRBV30 with TRBJ2-1; D unresolved. Trimming took off 4 bases at V and 7 bases at J, with 14 bases between the two ends. CDR3 length: 13 residues. Germline V gene lookup returns CDR1 GTSNPN and CDR2 SVGIG (reference sequence). CDR3 nucleotide sequence: TGTGCCTGGACCCACATGGGTCTTAATGAGCAGTTCTTC. Protein product: CAWTHMGLNEQFF.

V is TRBV7-8 and J is TRBJ1-2, with unresolved D. Trimming took 0 bases from V and 8 from J, leaving 10 bases between them. Germline assignment: CDR1 SGHVS and CDR2 FQNEAQ. The CDR3 loop spans 13 amino acids. The CDR3 sequence: CASSLAGRRGYTF. CDR3 coding DNA: TGTGCCAGCAGCTTAGCTGGGAGGAGGGGCTACACCTTC.

This clone was counted only a few times. This chain links TRBV5-5 with TRBJ1-2, with 7 bases aligning to TRBD1. Germline V gives CDR1 SGHKS, CDR2 YYEKEE (reference sequence). Unmatched junction bases numbered 14, after V lost 0 bases and J lost 6 bases. The CDR3 runs 17 residues. CDR3 in DNA: TGTGCCAGCAGCTTGGTGGGACAGTTGGGGAATGGGGATGGCTACACCTTC. It yields the protein CASSLVGQLGNGDGYTF.

This sequence joins TRBV11-2 and TRBJ1-1; unclear D gene. Germline V CDR1 and CDR2: SGHAT, FQNNGV. The germline V and J ends were trimmed by 4 bases and 2 bases, with 11 bases remaining between them. The CDR3 has 14 residues. CDR3 protein: CASSSRLKNTEAFF. For the CDR3, the DNA is TGTGCCAGCAGCTCCCGACTGAAAAACACTGAAGCTTTCTTT.

V and J are TRBV30 and TRBJ2-7; the match to TRBD2 covers 14 bases. The CDR3 has 13 residues. J lost 6 bases, V lost 7 bases, and 5 bases had no gene match. The germline gives CDR1 GTSNPN, CDR2 SVGIG (reference sequence). CDR3 bases: TGTGCCTTAGTGACTAGCGGGAGGGGCGAGCAGTACTTC. Amino acid sequence: CALVTSGRGEQYF.

The chain has TRBV14 and TRBJ2-7; D uncertain. Germline V gene lookup returns CDR1 SGHDN and CDR2 FVKESK. V was clipped by 1 base and J by 3 bases, with 4 bases between them. The CDR3 is made up of 12 amino acids. The CDR3 sequence: CASSQVGYEQYF. DNA for the CDR3: TGTGCCAGCAGCCAAGTCGGCTACGAGCAGTACTTC.

V is TRBV27 and J is TRBJ2-3; D might be TRBD1 or TRBD2, each matching 5 bases. The CDR3 contains 13 residues. Germline CDR1 is MNHEY and CDR2 is SMNVEV (reference sequence). V dropped 8 bases and J dropped 14 bases, with 23 bases sitting between them. CDR3 in amino acids: CASSPYPGTGPYF. CDR3 in DNA: TGTGCCAGCTCCCCCTACCCCGGGACCGGCCCGTATTTT.

This rearrangement joins TRBV29-1 to TRBJ2-7, with D maybe TRBD2 (6 bases). Germline assignment: CDR1 SQVTM and CDR2 ANQGSEA. Trimming removed 2 bases from V and 3 bases from J, with 14 bases in between. The CDR3 is made up of 14 amino acids. This CDR3 is CSVETGGMGYEQYF. CDR3 in DNA: TGCAGCGTTGAAACGGGCGGGATGGGCTACGAGCAGTACTTC.

The J gene is TRBJ2-1, the V gene TRBV28; TRBD1 matches 10 bases. Trimming cost V 5 bases and J 0 bases; bases outside gene matches: 10. Germline CDR1 MDHEN, CDR2 SYDVKM. The CDR3 spans 18 residues. The DNA for the CDR3 is TGTGCCAGCAGTCCCGGGACAGGGGTACAGAGCTCCTACAATGAGCAGTTCTTC. This codes for CASSPGTGVQSSYNEQFF.

The CDR3 nucleotides are TGTGCCAGCAGTTTAGAACAGCCCAATCAGCCCCAGCATTTT. Translating gives CASSLEQPNQPQHF. The chain recombines TRBV28 with TRBJ1-5; D gene unclear. The CDR3 sequence is 14 residues long. The V end was cut by 2 bases, the J end by 3 bases, with 8 bases between. Looked up from germline, CDR1 is MDHEN and CDR2 is SYDVKM.

This rearrangement joins TRBV9 to TRBJ1-5; 7 bases map to TRBD1. The CDR3 extends over 15 amino acids. The germline CDR1 and CDR2 sequences are SGDLS and YYNGEE. V lost 4 bases, J lost 4 bases, and 8 bases stayed unmatched. Here the CDR3 DNA reads TGTGCCAGCAGCAAGGAAGGGGGCTTTAATCAGCCCCAGCATTTT. Translated: CASSKEGGFNQPQHF. Together with reference TRBV9 and TRBJ1-5, the CDR3 gives the full variable domain: DSGVTQTPKHLITATGQRVTLRCSPRSGDLSVYWYQQSLDQGLQFLIQYYNGEERAKGNILERFSAQQFPDLHSELNLSSLELGDSALYFCASSKEGGFNQPQHFGDGTRLSIL.

CDR3 sequence reads: CAISDTGQGAYEQYF. The CDR3 DNA reads as TGTGCCATCAGTGACACCGGACAGGGCGCCTACGAGCAGTACTTC. The rearrangement joins TRBV10-3 to TRBJ2-7, with TRBD1 identical over 8 bases. The V gene's germline CDR1 is ENHRY and CDR2 SYGVKD. V was pared by 3 bases and J by 2 bases, with 6 bases of the junction left unmatched. The CDR3 totals 15 residues.